One and the same sample provided the 24 T cell receptor beta chains below, sequenced in a study of T-cell memory formation after mild COVID-19. From the 5' RACE reads, TCRdb called clonotypes with MiXCR, one entry per CDR3 protein. The sample lists around 340,000 distinct CDR3 sequences; 13% were seen once. Specimen: PBMCs or a T cell subset sorted from them (not recorded which). These receptors were obtained from a man aged 18 to 30 who had mild COVID-19 (a few samples of this study predate the infection). Cell type and time point are not known.

J is TRBJ1-4 and V is TRBV7-3; D might be TRBD1 (6 bases). This CDR3 contains 14 residues. Trimming took off 5 bases at V and 3 bases at J, with 10 bases between the two ends. The germline V gene encodes CDR1 SGHTA and CDR2 FQGTGA. CDR3: CASSPTGSNEKLFF. The CDR3 region has the DNA TGTGCCAGCAGCCCGACAGGATCTAATGAAAAACTGTTTTTT. Full variable domain (outside the CDR3, taken from reference TRBV7-3 and TRBJ1-4): GAGVSQTPSNKVTEKGKYVELRCDPISGHTALYWYRQSLGQGPEFLIYFQGTGAADDSGLPNDRFFAVRPEGSVSTLKIQRTERGDSAVYLCASSPTGSNEKLFFGSGTQLSVL.

This clonotype was counted between two and nine times. The chain combines TRBV4-1 with TRBJ1-5; D is undetermined. CDR1 and CDR2 (germline): MGHRA, YSYEKL. This CDR3 is built from 18 residues. V gave up 0 bases and J gave up 0 bases, with 15 bases separating them. CDR3 sequence reads: CASSQEIVQVYSNQPQHF. CDR3 DNA: TGCGCCAGCAGCCAAGAGATCGTGCAGGTCTATAGCAATCAGCCCCAGCATTTT.

This chain uses TRBV5-1 with TRBJ1-1, with D perhaps matching TRBD1 (5 bases). V shed 4 bases and J shed 5 bases, with 18 bases lying between them. The CDR3 is 15 amino acids. Germline CDR1 SGHRS, CDR2 YFSETQ. The CDR3 sequence is CASSRALGARTEAFF. CDR3 coding DNA: TGCGCCAGCAGCCGGGCCCTAGGGGCAAGAACTGAAGCTTTCTTT. Full variable domain (rest looked up from reference TRBV5-1 and TRBJ1-1): KAGVTQTPRYLIKTRGQQVTLSCSPISGHRSVSWYQQTPGQGLQFLFEYFSETQRNKGNFPGRFSGRQFSNSRSEMNVSTLELGDSALYLCASSRALGARTEAFFGQGTRLTVV.

This clonotype was detected a few times. J is TRBJ2-1 and V is TRBV7-8; D is perhaps TRBD1 (6 bases). Per germline, CDR1 SGHVS and CDR2 FQNEAQ. The V end was cut by 0 bases, the J end by 6 bases, with 15 bases between. CDR3 size: 16 residues. The CDR3 loop is CASSLAHWTETNEQFF. Here the CDR3 DNA reads TGTGCCAGCAGCTTAGCGCATTGGACAGAGACCAATGAGCAGTTCTTC.

This clonotype was counted between two and nine times. The chain carries TRBV12-3 or TRBV12-4 and TRBJ1-3, with 9 bases fitting TRBD1. The V gene end was trimmed by 4 bases and the J gene end by 5 bases; junction bases not matched to a gene: 6. The CDR3 runs 15 residues. The CDR3 reads CASSYRQGDRNTIYF. The CDR3 DNA is TGTGCCAGCAGTTATAGACAGGGGGATAGAAACACCATATATTTT.

This chain links TRBV19 with TRBJ1-5; D is possibly TRBD1 (6 bases). Germline V CDR1 and CDR2: LNHDA, SQIVND (reference sequence). The CDR3 is made up of 16 amino acids. With 3 bases removed from V and 1 base from J, the gap between germline ends came to 13 bases. DNA of the CDR3: TGTGCCAGTAGTATCTACCTAGGACAGAGCAATCAGCCCCAGCATTTT. Its translation is CASSIYLGQSNQPQHF.

This clonotype has a count of ten or more. The rearrangement links TRBV5-1 to TRBJ2-1, with D possibly called TRBD1 or TRBD2 (5 bases each). Per the germline V gene, CDR1 is SGHRS and CDR2 is YFSETQ. The CDR3 has 15 amino acids. Trimming shortened V by 7 bases and J by 1 base, and 15 bases separated the two germline ends. The DNA of the CDR3 is TGCGCCAGCGGACCACGTGGGGGTTCCTACAATGAGCAGTTCTTC. Its translation is CASGPRGGSYNEQFF.

The CDR3: CASSLVGGSVEQFF. CDR3 nucleotide sequence: TGTGCCAGCAGCTTAGTGGGGGGCTCAGTGGAGCAGTTCTTC. This sequence joins TRBV7-2 and TRBJ2-1, with D perhaps TRBD1 or TRBD2 (6 bases each). Germline CDR1 and CDR2: SGHTA and FQGNSA. Trimming took off 1 base at V and 10 bases at J, with 14 bases between the two ends. This CDR3 has 14 amino acids. Looking up the rest from reference TRBV7-2 and TRBJ2-1 gives the full variable domain: GAGVSQSPSNKVTEKGKDVELRCDPISGHTALYWYRQSLGQGLEFLIYFQGNSAPDKSGLPSDRFSAERTGGSVSTLTIQRTQQEDSAVYLCASSLVGGSVEQFFGPGTRLTVL.

The chain recombines TRBV19 with TRBJ2-1, with D perhaps TRBD2 (5 bases). CDR3 length: 15 residues. CDR1 is LNHDA, CDR2 SQIVND, per germline (reference sequence). Deletions cut 3 bases from V and 2 bases from J, with 11 bases between. The CDR3: CASSIPGMAYNEQFF. The CDR3 nucleotides read TGTGCCAGTAGTATCCCCGGGATGGCCTACAATGAGCAGTTCTTC.

The chain employs TRBV7-2 and TRBJ2-7; D might be TRBD1 or TRBD2, each matching 5 bases. From germline, CDR1 is SGHTA and CDR2 FQGNSA. V lost 4 bases to trimming and J lost 12 bases, with 22 bases between them. The CDR3 contains 14 residues. Here the CDR3 DNA reads TGTGCCAGCAGCTCCGGGGACCGGCACATCGAACCGTACTTC. Its translation is CASSSGDRHIEPYF.

CDR3: CSVSEDQETQYF. The CDR3 region has the DNA TGCAGCGTTTCGGAGGACCAAGAGACCCAGTACTTC. The chain employs TRBV29-1 and TRBJ2-5, with D possibly being TRBD2 (5 bases). Germline values: CDR1 SQVTM, CDR2 ANQGSEA. The V end lost 5 bases, the J end lost 0 bases, and 7 bases lay between the germline ends. The CDR3 extends over 12 amino acids.

This clonotype has a handful of counts. The CDR3 DNA reads TGTGCCAGCAGCCAAGTCGGAAACGGGGAGTCTGAAGCTTTCTTT. Its translation: CASSQVGNGESEAFF. The chain is built from TRBV14 and TRBJ1-1; D gene unclear. CDR3 length equals 15 residues. Between the trimmed V and J ends, which lost 1 base and 6 bases, there was a span of 15 bases. The germline V gene encodes CDR1 SGHDN and CDR2 FVKESK.

The genes are TRBV4-3 and TRBJ2-2, with 10 bases identical to TRBD2. The CDR3 covers 17 residues. From germline, CDR1 is LGHNA and CDR2 YSLEER. Unmatched junction bases numbered 4, after V lost 0 bases and J lost 3 bases. The CDR3 region has the DNA TGCGCCAGCAGCCAAGAGGGAGCGGGGGGGTACACCGGGGAGCTGTTTTTT. Its protein is CASSQEGAGGYTGELFF.

The V and J genes are TRBV7-7 and TRBJ2-3; 7 positions agree with TRBD2. The CDR3 sequence is 13 residues long. Unmatched junction bases numbered 1, after V lost 0 bases and J lost 7 bases. Germline values: CDR1 SSHAT, CDR2 FNYEAQ (reference sequence). The CDR3 here is CASSLARGNTQYF. The CDR3 DNA follows: TGTGCCAGCAGCTTAGCGCGGGGGAATACGCAGTATTTT.

The table lists this clonotype with many counts. The chain couples TRBV7-2 to TRBJ2-5, with 11 bases matching TRBD1. The length of the CDR3 is 15 residues. The V segment lost 5 bases and the J segment 5 bases; nucleotides outside the gene matches: 7. Germline values: CDR1 SGHTA, CDR2 FQGNSA. The CDR3 spells CASSRDRGIKETQYF. The CDR3 DNA reads TGTGCCAGCAGCCGGGACAGGGGGATTAAGGAGACCCAGTACTTC.

The sample holds a few counts of this clonotype. The chain joins TRBV2 to TRBJ1-2; D remains ambiguous. V dropped 1 base and J dropped 3 bases, with 6 bases sitting between them. Germline V CDR1 and CDR2: SNHLY, FYNNEI. The CDR3 sequence is 13 residues long. This CDR3 is CASSEDRDYGYTF. The CDR3 nucleotides read TGTGCCAGCAGTGAAGATAGGGACTATGGCTACACCTTC.

The chain uses TRBV10-3 and TRBJ2-1, with a weak D call TRBD2 (5 bases). V shed 3 bases and J shed 12 bases, with 15 bases lying between them. Per the germline V gene, CDR1 is ENHRY and CDR2 is SYGVKD. CDR3 length: 13 amino acids. The chain's CDR3 is CAISEDLRDGQFF. DNA of the CDR3: TGTGCCATCAGTGAAGATTTGAGGGATGGGCAGTTCTTC.

The chain combines TRBV19 with TRBJ2-7; D possibly matches TRBD1 or TRBD2 (5 bases each). The V end lost 3 bases, the J end lost 0 bases, and 9 bases lay between the germline ends. Germline loops: CDR1 LNHDA, CDR2 SQIVND (reference sequence). The CDR3 covers 14 residues. CDR3 in DNA: TGTGCCAGTAGTATGAGGGGTGGCTCCTACGAGCAGTACTTC. It codes for CASSMRGGSYEQYF.

This clonotype was seen at least ten times. The chain is built from TRBV5-1 and TRBJ2-7; 7 nucleotides match TRBD2. Trimming took 7 bases from V and 3 from J; bases not matched to a gene: 19. This CDR3 contains 17 residues. Germline V lookup: CDR1 SGHRS, CDR2 YFSETQ. The CDR3 spells CASSLTRGDTGGYEQYF. DNA of the CDR3: TGCGCCAGCTCCTTGACGCGGGGCGACACGGGAGGCTACGAGCAGTACTTC.

The chain has TRBV5-1 and TRBJ2-7; D unresolved. Trimming removed 0 bases from V and 2 bases from J, with 9 bases in between. Germline V lookup: CDR1 SGHRS, CDR2 YFSETQ. The CDR3 extends over 14 amino acids. For the CDR3, the DNA is TGCGCCAGCAGCTTGGTTGGGTCCCCCTACGAGCAGTACGTC. Protein: CASSLVGSPYEQYV.

The chain recombines TRBV5-1 with TRBJ1-5; tentatively, D is TRBD1 (5 bases). Trimming shortened V by 5 bases and J by 0 bases, and 12 bases separated the two germline ends. The CDR3 has 15 amino acids. Germline loops: CDR1 SGHRS, CDR2 YFSETQ. The CDR3 DNA reads as TGCGCCAGCAGGCAGGGTCCTTATAGCAATCAGCCCCAGCATTTT. This codes for CASRQGPYSNQPQHF.

V and J are TRBV3-1 and TRBJ1-2; 7 nucleotides align to TRBD1. Germline CDR1 is LGHDT and CDR2 is YNNKEL (reference sequence). This CDR3 is built from 12 residues. The V segment lost 11 bases and the J segment 8 bases; nucleotides outside the gene matches: 11. DNA of the CDR3: TGTGCCGGGCAGGACAGGACGGGAGGCTACACCTTC. It encodes CAGQDRTGGYTF.

This clonotype was detected only a few times. CDR3 residues: CASSQTGTGAYEQYF. In DNA form, the CDR3 reads TGCGCCAGCAGCCAGACCGGGACAGGGGCCTACGAGCAGTACTTC. The chain has TRBV4-3 and TRBJ2-7; 10 bases map to TRBD1. Germline V gene lookup returns CDR1 LGHNA and CDR2 YSLEER. The trim removed 3 bases at V and 2 bases at J, leaving 4 bases unmatched. There are 15 residues in the CDR3.

This clonotype has ten or more counts. The V call is TRBV27, the J call TRBJ2-4; perhaps TRBD2 as D (5 bases). The CDR3 has 13 residues. V gave up 2 bases and J gave up 7 bases, with 9 bases separating them. Germline assignment: CDR1 MNHEY and CDR2 SMNVEV (reference sequence). The CDR3 here is CASSLRGSNIQYF. Written as DNA, the CDR3 is TGTGCCAGCAGTTTAAGAGGGAGCAACATTCAGTACTTC.